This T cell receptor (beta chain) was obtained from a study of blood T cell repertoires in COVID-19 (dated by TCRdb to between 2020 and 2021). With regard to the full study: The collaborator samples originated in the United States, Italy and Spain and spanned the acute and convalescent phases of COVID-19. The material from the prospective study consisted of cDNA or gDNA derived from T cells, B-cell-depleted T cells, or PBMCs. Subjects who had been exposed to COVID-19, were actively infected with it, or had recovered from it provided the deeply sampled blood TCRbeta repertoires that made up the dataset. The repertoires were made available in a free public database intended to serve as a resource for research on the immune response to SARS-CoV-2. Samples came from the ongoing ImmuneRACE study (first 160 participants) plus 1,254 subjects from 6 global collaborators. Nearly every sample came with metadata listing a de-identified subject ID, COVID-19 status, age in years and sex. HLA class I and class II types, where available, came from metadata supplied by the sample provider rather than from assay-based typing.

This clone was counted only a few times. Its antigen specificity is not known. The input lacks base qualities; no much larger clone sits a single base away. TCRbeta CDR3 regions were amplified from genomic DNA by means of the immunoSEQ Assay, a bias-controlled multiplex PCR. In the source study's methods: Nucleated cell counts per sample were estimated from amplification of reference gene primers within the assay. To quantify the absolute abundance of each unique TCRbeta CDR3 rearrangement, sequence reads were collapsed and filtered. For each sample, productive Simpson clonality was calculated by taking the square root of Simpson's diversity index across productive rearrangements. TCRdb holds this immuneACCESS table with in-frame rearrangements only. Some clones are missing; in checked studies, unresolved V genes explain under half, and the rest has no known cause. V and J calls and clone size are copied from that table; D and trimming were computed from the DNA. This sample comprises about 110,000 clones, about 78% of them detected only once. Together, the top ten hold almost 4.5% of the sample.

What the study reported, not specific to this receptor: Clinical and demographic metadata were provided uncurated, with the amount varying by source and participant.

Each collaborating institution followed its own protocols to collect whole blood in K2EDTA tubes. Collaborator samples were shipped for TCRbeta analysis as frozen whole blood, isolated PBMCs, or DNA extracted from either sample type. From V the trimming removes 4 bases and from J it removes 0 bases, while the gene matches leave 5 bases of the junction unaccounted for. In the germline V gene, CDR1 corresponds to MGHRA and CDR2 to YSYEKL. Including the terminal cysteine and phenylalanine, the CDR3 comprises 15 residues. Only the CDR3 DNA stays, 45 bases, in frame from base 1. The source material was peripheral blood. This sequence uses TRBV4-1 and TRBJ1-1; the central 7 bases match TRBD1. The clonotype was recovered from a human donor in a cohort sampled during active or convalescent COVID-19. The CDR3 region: CASSPRQGLNTEAFF. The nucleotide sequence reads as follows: TGCGCCAGCAGCCCAAGACAGGGCCTGAACACTGAAGCTTTCTTT.